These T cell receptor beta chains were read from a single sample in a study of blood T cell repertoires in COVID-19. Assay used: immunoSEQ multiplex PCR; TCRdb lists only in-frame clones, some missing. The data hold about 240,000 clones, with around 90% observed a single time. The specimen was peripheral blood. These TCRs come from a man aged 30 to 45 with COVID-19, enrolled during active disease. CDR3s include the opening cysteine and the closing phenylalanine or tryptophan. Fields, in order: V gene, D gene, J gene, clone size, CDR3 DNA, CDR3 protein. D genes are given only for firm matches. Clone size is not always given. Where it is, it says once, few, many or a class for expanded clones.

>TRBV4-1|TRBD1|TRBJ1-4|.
TGCGCCAGCAGCCAAGTGGTGACAGGGGATGAAAAACTGTTTTTT
CASSQVVTGDEKLFF
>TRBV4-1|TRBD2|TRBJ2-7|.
TGCGCCAGCAGCCAGCCAAGCGGGGGTCACGAGCAGTACTTC
CASSQPSGGHEQYF
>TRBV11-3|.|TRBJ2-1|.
TGTGCCAGCAGCACAGGAATCTACAATGAGCAGTTCTTC
CASSTGIYNEQFF
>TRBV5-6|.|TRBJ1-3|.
TGTGCCAGCAGGTCCAGAGGGTTAACTGGAAACACCATATATTTT
CASRSRGLTGNTIYF
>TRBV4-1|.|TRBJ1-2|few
TGCGCCAGCAGCCAAGATCCAAGGGGTGGCTACACCTTC
CASSQDPRGGYTF
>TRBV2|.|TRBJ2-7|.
TGTGCCAGCAACAAGGACAGCACCTACGAGCAGTACTTC
CASNKDSTYEQYF
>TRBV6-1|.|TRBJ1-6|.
TGTGCCAGCAGTGAAGTGGCGGGCTCCTATAATTCACCCCTCCACTTT
CASSEVAGSYNSPLHF
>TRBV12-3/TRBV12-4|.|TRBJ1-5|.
TGTGCCAGCAGACCCCAGGATCAGCCCCAGCATTTT
CASRPQDQPQHF
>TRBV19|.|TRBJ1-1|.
TGTGCCAGCCGTAGGGCAGGGGACGGCAACACTGAAGCTTTCTTT
CASRRAGDGNTEAFF
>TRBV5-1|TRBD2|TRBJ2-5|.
TGCGCCAGCAGCTCCCCTTTAGCGGGGGGGGAGACCCAGTACTTC
CASSSPLAGGETQYF
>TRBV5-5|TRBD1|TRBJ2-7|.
TGTGCCAGCAGCTTATTGGGACAGGGGGCCAACGAGCAGTACTTC
CASSLLGQGANEQYF
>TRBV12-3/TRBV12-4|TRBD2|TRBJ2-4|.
TGTGCCAGCAGGCGGGGGGCCGTGGACATTCAGTACTTC
CASRRGAVDIQYF
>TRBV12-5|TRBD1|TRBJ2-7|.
TGTGCTAGTGCCTCATTGACAGGGGGCGGCTACGAGCAGTACTTC
CASASLTGGGYEQYF
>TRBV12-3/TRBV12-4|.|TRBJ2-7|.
TGTGCCAGCAGTCCCCTTACAGGGGAGCAGTACTTC
CASSPLTGEQYF
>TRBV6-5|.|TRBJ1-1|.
TGTGCCAGCAGTTACTCGATCGCGCAGCAGGTTGAAGCTTTCTTT
CASSYSIAQQVEAFF
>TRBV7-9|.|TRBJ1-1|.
TGTGCCAGCAGCATGAACAGGGAGAGCACTGAAGCTTTCTTT
CASSMNRESTEAFF
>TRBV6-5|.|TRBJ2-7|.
TGTGCCAGCAGTTACAACCCGGACAGCTACGAGCAGTACTTC
CASSYNPDSYEQYF
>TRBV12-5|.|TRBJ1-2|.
TGTGCTAGTGGTTCCTCTATTGGCTACACCTTC
CASGSSIGYTF
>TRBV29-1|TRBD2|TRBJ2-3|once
TGCAGCGTGAGGACTAGCGGGGGGGTCAGACTCACAGATACGCAGTATTTT
CSVRTSGGVRLTDTQYF
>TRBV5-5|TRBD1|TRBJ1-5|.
TGTGCCAGCAGGGGTTCTTGGACAGGGGAGCCCCAGCATTTT
CASRGSWTGEPQHF
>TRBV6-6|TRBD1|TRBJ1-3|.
TGTGCCAGCAGTTATAAGGGACAGGCTGGAAACACCATATATTTT
CASSYKGQAGNTIYF
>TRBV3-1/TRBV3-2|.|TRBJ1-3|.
TGTGCCAGCAGCCGGGACAACTCTGGAAACACCATATATTTT
CASSRDNSGNTIYF
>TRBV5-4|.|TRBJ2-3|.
TGTGCCAGCAGCTCCGTCGCATGGAACCAGAGGGCAGATACGCAGTATTTT
CASSSVAWNQRADTQYF
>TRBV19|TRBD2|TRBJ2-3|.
TGTGCCAGTAGCAAAACAGCCGGCGGGACTAGCGGGTCTGATACGCAGTATTTT
CASSKTAGGTSGSDTQYF
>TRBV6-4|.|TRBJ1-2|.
TGTGCCAGCAGTGGGACAGACTTCGAGGGGATCTATGGCTACACCTTC
CASSGTDFEGIYGYTF
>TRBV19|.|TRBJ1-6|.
TGTGCCAGTAGTCTGCTACTTAATTCACCCCTCCACTTT
CASSLLLNSPLHF
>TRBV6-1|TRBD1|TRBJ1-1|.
TGTGCCAGCAGTGAAGTTTCAGGGGGACCGGCTTTCTTT
CASSEVSGGPAFF
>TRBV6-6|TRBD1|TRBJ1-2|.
TGTGCCAGCAGTCCTACAACGGGACAGGGTATCGGCTATGGCTACACCTTC
CASSPTTGQGIGYGYTF
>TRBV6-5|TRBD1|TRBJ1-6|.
TGTGCCAGCAGGTCCGGGACAGGGCATTCACCCCTCCACTTT
CASRSGTGHSPLHF
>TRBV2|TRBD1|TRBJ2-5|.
TGTGCCAGCAGACGGACAGGGGAAGAGACCCAGTACTTC
CASRRTGEETQYF
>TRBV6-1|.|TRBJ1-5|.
TGTGCCAGCAGTGAAGCGGGGGGAGATCAGCCCCAGCATTTT
CASSEAGGDQPQHF
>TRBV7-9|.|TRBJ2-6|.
TGTGCCAGCAGCTTAAAGGCAGGGTCCGCCAACGTCCTGACTTTC
CASSLKAGSANVLTF
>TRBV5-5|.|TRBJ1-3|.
TGTGCCAGCAGCTTGGGCGGCCCTGGAAACACCATATATTTT
CASSLGGPGNTIYF